The next 15 T cell receptor beta chains were all read from a single sample in a study of blood T cell repertoires in COVID-19 (dated by TCRdb to about 2020). Library preparation used the immunoSEQ multiplex PCR assay. TCRdb took this table from immuneACCESS and kept in-frame rearrangements with V and J called. Such tables lack part of the clones; where checked against another copy, unresolved V genes explain under half of the gap, and the rest is unexplained. The sample includes roughly 400,000 clones, with around 90% observed a single time. Approximately 0.65% of the sample is held by the ten biggest clonotypes. Input material: PBMCs or T cells enriched from blood (not recorded which). These receptors originate from a man aged 18 to 29 who had recovered from COVID-19.

CDR3 sequence (DNA): TGTGCCAGCAGTGAAGGCCGGGGGGGTGGAGGCTACACCTTC. Translated, it gives CASSEGRGGGGYTF. The V and J genes are TRBV2 and TRBJ1-2; TRBD1 might be the D (5 bases). The CDR3 runs to 14 residues. Trimming took 1 base from V and 8 from J, leaving 14 bases between them. CDR1 SNHLY and CDR2 FYNNEI come from the germline V gene.

This clone was counted only a few times. Other DNA sequences in this sample translate to the same CDR3. The chain uses TRBV7-9 and TRBJ1-3; possible D gene TRBD1, 6 bases. Trimming removed 5 bases at V and 0 bases at J, with 11 bases between. This CDR3 has 15 residues. CDR1 and CDR2 (germline): SEHNR, FQNEAQ (reference sequence). DNA of the CDR3: TGTGCCAGCAGCAGTAGGGACATCTCTGGAAACACCATATATTTT. Protein product: CASSSRDISGNTIYF.

This clone was detected once. The chain has TRBV6-5 and TRBJ1-1; D may be TRBD1 (5 bases). Germline lookup yields CDR1 MNHEY and CDR2 SVGAGI. This CDR3 has 14 residues. Trimming cost V 6 bases and J 0 bases, with 11 bases left between them. CDR3 sequence reads: CASRQATMNTEAFF. The DNA for the CDR3 is TGTGCCAGCAGACAGGCGACCATGAACACTGAAGCTTTCTTT.

The chain recombines TRBV4-1 with TRBJ2-2; unclear D gene. Germline V gene data show CDR1 as MGHRA and CDR2 as YSYEKL. The CDR3 sequence is 15 residues long. The V end lost 1 base, the J end lost 5 bases, and 11 bases lay between the germline ends. The CDR3 DNA sequence: TGCGCCAGCAGCCAAGTAGAGGTCGGGACCGGGGAGCTGTTTTTT. Its protein is CASSQVEVGTGELFF.

CDR3 amino acids: CASSGPGGATYNEQFF. DNA for the CDR3: TGTGCCAGCAGTGGACCCGGGGGGGCCACCTACAATGAGCAGTTCTTC. V usage is TRBV6-2 or TRBV6-3 and J usage is TRBJ2-1; 8 positions match TRBD2. There are 16 residues in the CDR3. Trimming cost V 5 bases and J 2 bases; bases outside gene matches: 8. From germline, CDR1 is MNHEY and CDR2 SVGEGT.

This chain connects TRBV7-9 to TRBJ1-4; D call uncertain. Germline-derived CDR1 and CDR2 are SEHNR and FQNEAQ (reference sequence). V lost 1 base to trimming and J lost 0 bases, with 12 bases between them. The CDR3 contains 17 residues. The CDR3 sequence: CASSLEWTEATNEKLFF. CDR3 nucleotides: TGTGCCAGCAGCTTAGAGTGGACTGAGGCAACTAATGAAAAACTGTTTTTT.

Comment on this clone: This specimen includes other DNA sequences encoding the same CDR3. The V and J genes are TRBV5-1 and TRBJ2-7, with D perhaps matching TRBD1 (8 bases). V was shortened by 5 bases and J by 1 base, with 10 bases between the two germline ends. The CDR3 has 13 amino acids. Per germline, CDR1 SGHRS and CDR2 YFSETQ. CDR3 coding DNA: TGCGCCAGCAGACAGGGGGGGTCCTACGAGCAGTACTTC. Protein product: CASRQGGSYEQYF.

The chain joins TRBV3-1 (or the pseudogene TRBV3-2) to TRBJ1-5; TRBD1 might be the D (5 bases). This CDR3 region has 15 residues. The germline V and J ends were trimmed by 1 base and 1 base, with 8 bases remaining between them. Germline V gene sequence: CDR1 LGHDT, CDR2 YNNKEL (reference sequence). CDR3 loop: CASSQVGGSNQPQHF. In DNA, the CDR3 is TGTGCCAGCAGCCAAGTGGGGGGAAGCAATCAGCCCCAGCATTTT.

The chain couples TRBV5-5 to TRBJ1-6, with 9 bases lining up with TRBD1. Germline V gene sequence: CDR1 SGHKS, CDR2 YYEKEE (reference sequence). The CDR3 loop spans 15 amino acids. With 2 bases clipped from V and 10 bases from J, the junction kept 7 bases outside the gene matches. Written as DNA, the CDR3 is TGTGCCAGCAGCTTAAGGACAGGGGTTGGATCACCCCTCCACTTT. Encoded protein: CASSLRTGVGSPLHF.

The rearrangement links TRBV5-1 to TRBJ2-1; 7 positions match TRBD1. The CDR3 is made up of 11 amino acids. Per germline, CDR1 SGHRS and CDR2 YFSETQ. V shed 0 bases, J shed 14 bases, and the junction held 2 bases outside the gene matches. DNA of the CDR3: TGCGCCAGCAGCTTGGGGGACAGTGAGTTCTTC. It yields the protein CASSLGDSEFF.

This clone was seen more than once but under ten times. The V and J genes are TRBV29-1 and TRBJ2-3, with 12 bases aligning to TRBD2. The ends lost 1 base at V and 5 bases at J; junction bases unmatched: 4. Germline CDR1 and CDR2: SQVTM and ANQGSEA. This CDR3 comprises 15 residues. CDR3 in DNA: TGCAGCGTTGAAGGGACTAGCGGGATCCGAGATACGCAGTATTTT. It specifies CSVEGTSGIRDTQYF.

The chain recombines TRBV27 with TRBJ1-2; 7 bases fit TRBD1. The V and J ends lost 3 bases and 5 bases, in that order; junction bases with no gene match: 6. Germline V gives CDR1 MNHEY, CDR2 SMNVEV (reference sequence). This CDR3 is built from 14 residues. The CDR3 sequence is CASSFDRAGYGYTF. CDR3 sequence (DNA): TGTGCCAGCAGTTTCGACAGGGCCGGATATGGCTACACCTTC.

The rearrangement joins TRBV28 to TRBJ1-5; D is unresolved. This CDR3 has 13 residues. The germline gives CDR1 MDHEN, CDR2 SYDVKM. The V and J ends lost 2 bases and 5 bases respectively, with 7 bases between them. CDR3 region: CASSLTRDQPQHF. The CDR3 coding sequence is TGTGCCAGCAGTTTAACGCGAGATCAGCCCCAGCATTTT.

The rearrangement joins TRBV5-1 to TRBJ1-1; D is perhaps TRBD1 (5 bases). The CDR3 is made up of 15 amino acids. With 1 base removed from V and 7 bases from J, the gap between germline ends came to 17 bases. Germline V gene data show CDR1 as SGHRS and CDR2 as YFSETQ. The CDR3 nucleotides are TGCGCCAGCAGCTTGATCAACGCAGGGCTGAGTGAAGCTTTCTTT. Translating it yields CASSLINAGLSEAFF.

The chain employs TRBV7-9 and TRBJ2-5; TRBD1 is a possible D gene (5 bases). The CDR3 totals 15 residues. Deletions cut 3 bases from V and 3 bases from J, with 14 bases between. Germline-derived CDR1 and CDR2 are SEHNR and FQNEAQ (reference sequence). Written as DNA, the CDR3 is TGTGCCAGCAGCTTCATATCGGCAGGGAAAGAGACCCAGTACTTC. Protein: CASSFISAGKETQYF.